Each of the 23 T cell receptor beta chains below was sequenced from the same sample in a study of blood T cell repertoires in COVID-19. The repertoire was sequenced with immunoSEQ multiplex PCR; TCRdb's copy has only in-frame clones and lacks some. The sample contains some 270,000 clones, approximately 88% of which appear only once. The sequenced sample was PBMCs or T cells enriched from blood (not recorded which). All receptors derive from a woman aged 35 to 49 who had recovered from COVID-19.

The chain has TRBV14 and TRBJ2-5; TRBD2 matches at 9 bases. Germline lookup yields CDR1 SGHDN and CDR2 FVKESK. V gave up 4 bases and J gave up 1 base; unmatched junction bases: 4. The length of the CDR3 is 15 residues. CDR3 protein: CASSLLAGFQETQYF. CDR3 nucleotide sequence: TGTGCCAGCAGCCTACTAGCGGGCTTCCAAGAGACCCAGTACTTC.

This chain joins TRBV4-1 and TRBJ1-2; 7 nucleotides align to TRBD1. V was pared by 4 bases and J by 8 bases, with 10 bases of the junction left unmatched. Germline V gene sequence: CDR1 MGHRA, CDR2 YSYEKL. The CDR3 length is 14 residues. The CDR3 DNA sequence: TGCGCCAGCAGCCCCCTGAGAGGGGGCGACGGCTACACCTTC. Encoded protein: CASSPLRGGDGYTF.

The chain uses TRBV3-1 (or the pseudogene TRBV3-2) and TRBJ2-2; 8 bases align to TRBD2. With V trimmed by 6 bases and J by 7 bases, 13 bases remained unmatched. This CDR3 has 16 residues. The V gene's germline CDR1 is LGHDT and CDR2 YNNKEL (reference sequence). DNA for the CDR3: TGTGCCAGCAGACAAAGAGAAGCGGGGGCCTACGGGGAGCTGTTTTTT. It translates to CASRQREAGAYGELFF.

This clone has more than one count but fewer than ten. Other DNA sequences in this sample translate to the same CDR3. This chain's CDR3 is CASSLGGGTEAFF. The DNA of the CDR3 is TGTGCCAGCAGTCTAGGGGGGGGCACTGAAGCTTTCTTT. This chain links TRBV12-3 or TRBV12-4 with TRBJ1-1, with D possibly TRBD1 on 6 matching bases. Trimming cost V 5 bases and J 4 bases, with 11 bases left between them. The length of the CDR3 is 13 residues.

The chain couples TRBV7-2 to TRBJ2-2; 7 bases fit TRBD2. After removal of 5 bases from V and 9 bases from J, the junction contained 12 bases not matched to a gene. This CDR3 is 15 amino acids long. CDR1 and CDR2 from the germline V gene are SGHTA and FQGNSA. The CDR3 region has the DNA TGTGCCAGCAGCCCCCGCGGGAGTAAGATCTGGGAGCTGTTTTTT. Its translation: CASSPRGSKIWELFF.

The V and J genes are TRBV5-1 and TRBJ1-2, with a possible D match to TRBD1 (6 bases). Germline-derived CDR1 and CDR2 are SGHRS and YFSETQ. This CDR3 comprises 13 residues. V lost 2 bases, J lost 4 bases, and 9 bases lay in between. CDR3 in DNA: TGCGCCAGCAGCTTTGGGGGCCCCTATGGCTACACCTTC. It codes for CASSFGGPYGYTF.

The chain's CDR3 is CAWSLTGASNQPQHF. CDR3 DNA sequence: TGTGCCTGGAGTTTAACAGGGGCAAGCAATCAGCCCCAGCATTTT. This chain joins TRBV30 and TRBJ1-5, with 7 bases fitting TRBD1. The CDR3 has 15 residues. The V gene's germline CDR1 is GTSNPN and CDR2 SVGIG (reference sequence). Losses at the gene ends were 2 bases for V and 1 base for J; bases not matched to a gene: 5.

The J gene is TRBJ2-1, the V gene TRBV25-1, with 9 nucleotides matching TRBD2. Losses at the gene ends were 8 bases for V and 1 base for J; bases not matched to a gene: 9. The germline CDR1 and CDR2 sequences are MGHDK and SYGVNS. This CDR3 region has 16 residues. The CDR3 nucleotides are TGTGCCAGCGCCTCGGAGACTAGCGGTTCCTACAATGAGCAGTTCTTC. It is translated as CASASETSGSYNEQFF.

V is TRBV25-1 and J is TRBJ1-1, with D uncertain. The CDR3 is 11 amino acids. V was cut by 8 bases and J by 1 base, with 5 bases left in between. Germline lookup yields CDR1 MGHDK and CDR2 SYGVNS. Here the CDR3 reads CASRGNTEAFF. DNA of the CDR3: TGTGCCAGCCGGGGGAACACTGAAGCTTTCTTT.

The rearrangement links TRBV7-8 to TRBJ2-2; 7 bases map to TRBD1. The germline V gene has CDR1 SGHVS and CDR2 FQNEAQ. The V gene end was trimmed by 4 bases and the J gene end by 2 bases; junction bases not matched to a gene: 4. This CDR3 region has 15 residues. The CDR3 here is CASSSGQINTGELFF. The CDR3 DNA follows: TGTGCCAGCAGCTCGGGACAGATTAACACCGGGGAGCTGTTTTTT. Looking up the rest from reference TRBV7-8 and TRBJ2-2 gives the full variable domain: GAGVSQSPRYKVAKRGQDVALRCDPISGHVSLFWYQQALGQGPEFLTYFQNEAQLDKSGLPSDRFFAERPEGSVSTLKIQRTQQEDSAVYLCASSSGQINTGELFFGEGSRLTVL.

This clone was counted once. The rearrangement joins TRBV13 to TRBJ2-1; no firm D call. CDR3 size: 17 residues. Germline assignment: CDR1 PRHDT and CDR2 FYEKMQ (reference sequence). Trimming stripped 4 bases from V and 1 base from J, with 17 bases between. The CDR3 nucleotides read TGTGCCAGCAGCTCAACCCTCGACTTCCCTTCCTACAATGAGCAGTTCTTC. Its protein is CASSSTLDFPSYNEQFF.

The chain combines TRBV18 with TRBJ2-7; tentatively, D is TRBD2 (6 bases). In germline, CDR1 is KGHSH, CDR2 LQKENI. Trimming removed 6 bases from V and 6 bases from J, with 15 bases in between. The CDR3 spans 13 residues. CDR3 sequence: CASSPNVGGEQYF. DNA of the CDR3: TGTGCCAGCTCGCCTAATGTGGGGGGCGAGCAGTACTTC.

V and J are TRBV11-3 and TRBJ2-1; 9 positions agree with TRBD2. Trimming removed 1 base from V and 2 bases from J; junction bases left unmatched: 6. The V gene's germline CDR1 is SGHNT and CDR2 YENEEA. The CDR3 spans 17 residues. CDR3 coding DNA: TGTGCCAGCAGCTTAGGACTTGGCGGGAGGGCCTACAATGAGCAGTTCTTC. This translates into CASSLGLGGRAYNEQFF.

The CDR3 DNA follows: TGTGCCAGCAGCTCAACCGGGACAGGGGTTCAAGAGACCCAGTACTTC. It translates to CASSSTGTGVQETQYF. V gene TRBV7-8 combines with J gene TRBJ2-5; 10 nucleotides match TRBD1. Germline V lookup: CDR1 SGHVS, CDR2 FQNEAQ. This CDR3 is 16 amino acids long. With V trimmed by 4 bases and J by 2 bases, 7 bases remained unmatched. Filled out from reference TRBV7-8 and TRBJ2-5, the complete variable domain reads GAGVSQSPRYKVAKRGQDVALRCDPISGHVSLFWYQQALGQGPEFLTYFQNEAQLDKSGLPSDRFFAERPEGSVSTLKIQRTQQEDSAVYLCASSSTGTGVQETQYFGPGTRLLVL.

The V gene is TRBV2, the J gene TRBJ2-5; 8 bases match TRBD1. The V segment lost 6 bases and the J segment 5 bases; nucleotides outside the gene matches: 2. This CDR3 comprises 12 residues. CDR1 is SNHLY and CDR2 is FYNNEI in the germline V gene. CDR3 region: CASRDRAETQYF. The DNA of the CDR3 is TGTGCCAGCAGGGACAGGGCGGAGACCCAGTACTTC.

This chain joins TRBV18 and TRBJ1-1; D gene unclear. Germline V gene lookup returns CDR1 KGHSH and CDR2 LQKENI. This CDR3 spans 14 amino acids. V lost 3 bases and J 5 bases, leaving 13 bases between the germline ends. The CDR3 nucleotides read TGTGCCAGCTCACCGGGCTCGGCTGGGACTGAAGCTTTCTTT. This translates into CASSPGSAGTEAFF.

The rearrangement uses TRBV18 and TRBJ2-3; TRBD1 is a possible D gene (6 bases). With 4 bases removed from V and 1 base from J, the gap between germline ends came to 15 bases. Looked up from germline, CDR1 is KGHSH and CDR2 is LQKENI. CDR3 length: 16 residues. In DNA, the CDR3 is TGTGCCAGCTCACTAAACAGGGTTCTCGGCACAGATACGCAGTATTTT. Translated: CASSLNRVLGTDTQYF.

The CDR3 DNA sequence: TGTGCCAGCAGCACACAGGAAGATCAGCCCCAGCATTTT. Translated: CASSTQEDQPQHF. This chain connects TRBV7-9 to TRBJ1-5, with D maybe TRBD1 (5 bases). The germline CDR1 and CDR2 sequences are SEHNR and FQNEAQ (reference sequence). CDR3 size: 13 residues. V lost 5 bases and J lost 5, with 10 bases in between.

The V gene is TRBV7-2, the J gene TRBJ1-2; TRBD1 matches at 10 bases. This CDR3 region has 17 residues. Germline trimming cut 1 base from V and 0 bases from J; bases unmatched to any gene: 5. Germline lookup yields CDR1 SGHTA and CDR2 FQGNSA. The CDR3 DNA is TGTGCCAGCAGCTTAGGACAGGGGGCCCCGACTAACTATGGCTACACCTTC. As protein: CASSLGQGAPTNYGYTF.

The gene calls are TRBV3-1 (or the pseudogene TRBV3-2) and TRBJ2-1; D possibly corresponds to TRBD2 (6 bases). The V end was cut by 1 base, the J end by 4 bases, with 8 bases between. This CDR3 contains 14 residues. The germline V gene encodes CDR1 LGHDT and CDR2 YNNKEL (reference sequence). CDR3 residues: CASSQVGGYNEQFF. The CDR3 DNA reads as TGTGCCAGCAGCCAAGTCGGGGGATACAATGAGCAGTTCTTC.

The chain combines TRBV4-2 with TRBJ1-4, with 9 bases aligning to TRBD1. The ends lost 0 bases at V and 10 bases at J; junction bases unmatched: 9. Germline V gene data show CDR1 as LGHNA and CDR2 as YNFKEQ. The CDR3 extends over 16 amino acids. CDR3 coding DNA: TGTGCCAGCAGCCAAGAAAACAGGGGGCTTGTTGGAAAACTGTTTTTT. It is translated as CASSQENRGLVGKLFF.

This chain uses TRBV6-1 with TRBJ2-7; 9 bases fit TRBD1. V lost 2 bases and J lost 3; bases outside the gene matches: 8. The CDR3 consists of 16 residues. CDR1 and CDR2 (germline): MNHNS, SASEGT. The CDR3 nucleotides are TGTGCCAGCAGTGAACTATTGGACAGGGGATACTACGAGCAGTACTTC. Translation gives CASSELLDRGYYEQYF.

This chain links TRBV15 with TRBJ2-5; 7 bases are shared with TRBD1. Germline values: CDR1 LNHNV, CDR2 YYDKDF (reference sequence). The CDR3 runs 15 residues. With 4 bases clipped from V and 4 bases from J, the junction kept 9 bases outside the gene matches. The chain's CDR3 is CATSNRQGEIETQYF. The DNA of the CDR3 is TGTGCCACCAGCAATCGACAGGGAGAGATAGAGACCCAGTACTTC.